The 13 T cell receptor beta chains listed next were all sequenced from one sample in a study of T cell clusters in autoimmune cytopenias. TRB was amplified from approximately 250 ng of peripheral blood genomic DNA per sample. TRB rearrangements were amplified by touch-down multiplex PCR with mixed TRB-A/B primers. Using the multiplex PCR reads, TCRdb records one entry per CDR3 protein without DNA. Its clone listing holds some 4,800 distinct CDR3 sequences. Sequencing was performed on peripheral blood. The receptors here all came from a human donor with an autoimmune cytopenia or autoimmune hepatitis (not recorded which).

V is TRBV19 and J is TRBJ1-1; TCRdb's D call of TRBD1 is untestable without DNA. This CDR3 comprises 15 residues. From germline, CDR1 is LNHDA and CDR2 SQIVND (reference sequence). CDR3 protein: CASSTDRRENTEAFF.

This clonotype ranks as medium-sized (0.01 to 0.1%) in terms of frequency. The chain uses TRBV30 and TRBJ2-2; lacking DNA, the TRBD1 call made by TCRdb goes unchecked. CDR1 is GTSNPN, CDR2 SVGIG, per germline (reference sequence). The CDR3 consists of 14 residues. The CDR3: CAWNPGTGVGELFF.

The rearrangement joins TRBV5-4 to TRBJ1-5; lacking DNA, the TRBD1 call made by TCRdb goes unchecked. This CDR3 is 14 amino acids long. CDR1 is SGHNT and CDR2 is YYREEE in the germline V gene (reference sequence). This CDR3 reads CASSFMGGNQPQHF. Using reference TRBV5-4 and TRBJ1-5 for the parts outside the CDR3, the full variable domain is ETGVTQSPTHLIKTRGQQVTLRCSSQSGHNTVSWYQQALGQGPQFIFQYYREEENGRGNFPPRFSGLQFPNYSSELNVNALELDDSALYLCASSFMGGNQPQHFGDGTRLSIL.

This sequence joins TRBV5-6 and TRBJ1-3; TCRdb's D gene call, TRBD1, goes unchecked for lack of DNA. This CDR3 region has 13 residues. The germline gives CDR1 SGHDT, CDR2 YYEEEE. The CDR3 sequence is CASSFDRTDTIYF.

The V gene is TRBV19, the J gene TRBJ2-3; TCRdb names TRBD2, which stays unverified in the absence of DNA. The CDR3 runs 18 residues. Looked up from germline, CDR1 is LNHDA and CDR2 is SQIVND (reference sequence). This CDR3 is CASSTPPGLAGGPDTQYF.

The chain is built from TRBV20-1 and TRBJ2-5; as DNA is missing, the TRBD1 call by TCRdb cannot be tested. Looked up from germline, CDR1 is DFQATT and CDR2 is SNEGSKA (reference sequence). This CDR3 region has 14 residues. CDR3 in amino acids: CSAAPGQNQETQYF.

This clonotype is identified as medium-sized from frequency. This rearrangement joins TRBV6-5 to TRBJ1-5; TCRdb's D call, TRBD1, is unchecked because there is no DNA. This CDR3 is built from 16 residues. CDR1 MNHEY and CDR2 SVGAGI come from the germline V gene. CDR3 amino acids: CASHRGAGGFDQPQHF.

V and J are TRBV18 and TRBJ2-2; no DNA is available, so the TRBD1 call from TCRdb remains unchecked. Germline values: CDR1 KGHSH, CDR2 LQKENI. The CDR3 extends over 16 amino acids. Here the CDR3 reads CASSLAGTGNTGELFF.

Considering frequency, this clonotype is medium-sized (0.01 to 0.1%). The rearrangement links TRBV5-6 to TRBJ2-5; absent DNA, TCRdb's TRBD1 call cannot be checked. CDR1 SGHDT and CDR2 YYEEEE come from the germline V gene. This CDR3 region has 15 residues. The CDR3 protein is CASSIRGGVQETQYF.

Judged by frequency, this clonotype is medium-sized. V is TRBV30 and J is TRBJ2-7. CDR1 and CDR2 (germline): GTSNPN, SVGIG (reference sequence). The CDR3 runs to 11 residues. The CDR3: CAWSVGYEQYF.

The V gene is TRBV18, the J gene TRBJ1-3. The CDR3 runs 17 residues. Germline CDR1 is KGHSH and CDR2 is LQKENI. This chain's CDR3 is CASSPPEYGSTGNTIYF.

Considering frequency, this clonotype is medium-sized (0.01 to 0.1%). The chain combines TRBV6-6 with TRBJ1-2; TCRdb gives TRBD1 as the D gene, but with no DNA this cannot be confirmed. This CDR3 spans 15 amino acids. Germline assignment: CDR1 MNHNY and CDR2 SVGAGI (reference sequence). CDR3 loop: CASSYTRGGSGGYTF.

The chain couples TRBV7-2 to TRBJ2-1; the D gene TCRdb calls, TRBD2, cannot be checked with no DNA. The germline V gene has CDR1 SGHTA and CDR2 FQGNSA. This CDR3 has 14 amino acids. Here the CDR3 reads CASSPEARASEQFF. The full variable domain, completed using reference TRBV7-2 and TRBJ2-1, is GAGVSQSPSNKVTEKGKDVELRCDPISGHTALYWYRQSLGQGLEFLIYFQGNSAPDKSGLPSDRFSAERTGGSVSTLTIQRTQQEDSAVYLCASSPEARASEQFFGPGTRLTVL.